Listed below are T cell receptor beta chains from one sample, sequenced in a study of shared T cell receptors in the human thymus. Some clones are missing from TCRdb's copy, which holds only in-frame ones; the method was immunoSEQ multiplex PCR. The sample holds roughly 710,000 clones, approximately 85% seen once. This sample also belongs to another study, concerning human thymus T cells.

Sample: thymocytes. The receptors come from a girl under three years old with a congenital heart defect. Both conserved end residues are part of each CDR3. A D gene is named only where the DNA matches it firmly. Clone size appears in some rows only: once, few, many, or a class for an expanded clone.

clone size: -; J gene: TRBJ2-2; V gene: TRBV7-6; D gene: TRBD1; CDR3 DNA: TGTGCCAGCAGCAGCAGGGACAGGGCGAACACCGGGGAGCTGTTTTTT; CDR3 protein: CASSSRDRANTGELFF
clone size: -; J gene: TRBJ1-2; V gene: TRBV28; D gene: -; CDR3 DNA: TGTGCCAGCAGTTTAAGACACGGGAGGGGCCGTGGGGGCTACACCTTC; CDR3 protein: CASSLRHGRGRGGYTF
clone size: -; J gene: TRBJ1-6; V gene: TRBV4-1; D gene: TRBD1; CDR3 DNA: TGCGCCAGCACCACCAATTCGGACAGGGTAGGCTATAATTCACCCCTCCACTTT; CDR3 protein: CASTTNSDRVGYNSPLHF
clone size: -; J gene: TRBJ2-4; V gene: TRBV11-2; D gene: TRBD2; CDR3 DNA: TGTGCCAGCAGCCCGAGAACCATCCCGGGGGGGGACATTCAGTACTTC; CDR3 protein: CASSPRTIPGGDIQYF
clone size: -; J gene: TRBJ2-1; V gene: TRBV7-3; D gene: TRBD1; CDR3 DNA: TGTGCCAGCAGCTCTAATTGGACAGGGGACAACAATGAGCAGTTCTTC; CDR3 protein: CASSSNWTGDNNEQFF
clone size: -; J gene: TRBJ1-2; V gene: TRBV9; D gene: TRBD1; CDR3 DNA: TGTGCCAGCAGCGTAACAGGGGAGCCCTATGGCTACACCTTC; CDR3 protein: CASSVTGEPYGYTF
clone size: once; J gene: TRBJ1-2; V gene: TRBV29-1; D gene: TRBD1; CDR3 DNA: TGCAGCGTTCAAGGCAGGGGGCATGGCTACACCTTC; CDR3 protein: CSVQGRGHGYTF
clone size: -; J gene: TRBJ1-6; V gene: TRBV7-9; D gene: TRBD1; CDR3 DNA: TGTGCCAGCAGGGCTGGCGGGACAGGAGAAAATTCACCCCTCCACTTT; CDR3 protein: CASRAGGTGENSPLHF
clone size: -; J gene: TRBJ2-1; V gene: TRBV7-8; D gene: -; CDR3 DNA: TGTGCCAGCAGCTTTGAATCAGACTACAATGAGCAGTTCTTC; CDR3 protein: CASSFESDYNEQFF
clone size: -; J gene: TRBJ2-6; V gene: TRBV25-1; D gene: -; CDR3 DNA: TGTGCCAGCAGTGAGTCCAAAATCTCTGGGGCCAACGTCCTGACTTTC; CDR3 protein: CASSESKISGANVLTF
clone size: -; J gene: TRBJ1-1; V gene: TRBV4-1; D gene: TRBD1; CDR3 DNA: TGCGCCAGCAGCCCTAAGGGGGCGCGTGGTGAAGCTTTCTTT; CDR3 protein: CASSPKGARGEAFF
clone size: -; J gene: TRBJ1-3; V gene: TRBV4-3; D gene: TRBD1; CDR3 DNA: TGCGCCAGCAGCCGGCGGTTAGGGGACAGGGGAACTGGAAACACCATATATTTT; CDR3 protein: CASSRRLGDRGTGNTIYF
clone size: -; J gene: TRBJ2-7; V gene: TRBV10-3; D gene: -; CDR3 DNA: TGTGCCATCAGACAGGGCTACGAGCAGTACTTC; CDR3 protein: CAIRQGYEQYF
clone size: -; J gene: TRBJ2-7; V gene: TRBV5-1; D gene: TRBD2; CDR3 DNA: TGCGCCAGCAGCTTGGGAACGCGGGGGGGGTTTTACGAGCAGTACTTC; CDR3 protein: CASSLGTRGGFYEQYF
clone size: few; J gene: TRBJ1-2; V gene: TRBV28; D gene: TRBD1; CDR3 DNA: TGTGCCAGCAGTTCCTCCAAGGGGGCAGCTAACTATGGCTACACCTTC; CDR3 protein: CASSSSKGAANYGYTF
clone size: few; J gene: TRBJ1-2; V gene: TRBV18; D gene: TRBD1; CDR3 DNA: TGTGCCAGCTCACCCCGGGACAGGGGGCACAACTATGGCTACACCTTC; CDR3 protein: CASSPRDRGHNYGYTF
clone size: few; J gene: TRBJ2-6; V gene: TRBV18; D gene: -; CDR3 DNA: TGTGCCAGCTCGCGGGGCCGGGGCTCTGGGGCCAACGTCCTGACTTTC; CDR3 protein: CASSRGRGSGANVLTF
clone size: -; J gene: TRBJ2-2; V gene: TRBV6-1; D gene: TRBD1; CDR3 DNA: TGTGCCAGCAGTGACGGGACAGCCAACACCGGGGAGCTGTTTTTT; CDR3 protein: CASSDGTANTGELFF
clone size: -; J gene: TRBJ1-4; V gene: TRBV7-9; D gene: -; CDR3 DNA: TGTGCCAGCATTCCTCCGGGTGGAAAACTGTTTTTT; CDR3 protein: CASIPPGGKLFF
clone size: -; J gene: TRBJ2-4; V gene: TRBV4-1; D gene: TRBD2; CDR3 DNA: TGCGCCAGCAGCCAAGATCACAGCAGCGGGGGGGTTAAAAACATTCAGTACTTC; CDR3 protein: CASSQDHSSGGVKNIQYF
clone size: -; J gene: TRBJ2-7; V gene: TRBV19; D gene: -; CDR3 DNA: TGTGCCAGTAGTATCTATCTCGGGGGGCACTCCTACGAGCAGTACTTC; CDR3 protein: CASSIYLGGHSYEQYF
clone size: few; J gene: TRBJ2-2; V gene: TRBV5-8; D gene: TRBD1; CDR3 DNA: TGTGCCAGCAGCTTGTTGATTCTGAGGGAGAGGGGACAGATCACCGGGGAGCTGTTTTTT; CDR3 protein: CASSLLILRERGQITGELFF
clone size: -; J gene: TRBJ2-3; V gene: TRBV10-3; D gene: -; CDR3 DNA: TGTGCCATCAGTCTGTTCCCGGCGGCTAGCACAGATACGCAGTATTTT; CDR3 protein: CAISLFPAASTDTQYF
clone size: -; J gene: TRBJ1-1; V gene: TRBV5-5; D gene: -; CDR3 DNA: TGTGCCAGCAGCATCAGGGTAACTGAAGCTTTCTTT; CDR3 protein: CASSIRVTEAFF
clone size: -; J gene: TRBJ1-5; V gene: TRBV6-1; D gene: TRBD1; CDR3 DNA: TGTGCCAGCAGTGACCACCTTTCGGGACAGGGGGATAGCAATCAGCCCCAGCATTTT; CDR3 protein: CASSDHLSGQGDSNQPQHF
clone size: -; J gene: TRBJ2-7; V gene: TRBV6-1; D gene: TRBD1; CDR3 DNA: TGTGCCAGCAGTTGGGGACAGGGCCCTGTCTACGAGCAGTACTTC; CDR3 protein: CASSWGQGPVYEQYF
clone size: -; J gene: TRBJ2-7; V gene: TRBV6-1; D gene: -; CDR3 DNA: TGTGCCAGCAGCAACAGCTACGAGCAGTACTTC; CDR3 protein: CASSNSYEQYF
clone size: -; J gene: TRBJ1-1; V gene: TRBV28; D gene: -; CDR3 DNA: TGTGCCAGCAGTTTGGTCGGGGGAGGCTTTAGGAACGCTGAAGCTTTCTTT; CDR3 protein: CASSLVGGGFRNAEAFF
clone size: -; J gene: TRBJ1-1; V gene: TRBV5-1; D gene: TRBD1; CDR3 DNA: TGCGCCAGCAGCAAGACAGGGTTGGGCACTGAAGCTTTCTTT; CDR3 protein: CASSKTGLGTEAFF
clone size: -; J gene: TRBJ2-7; V gene: TRBV4-1; D gene: TRBD2; CDR3 DNA: TGCGCCAGCAGCCGAATGACGGGACTAGCGGTTTCCTCCTACGAGCAGTACTTC; CDR3 protein: CASSRMTGLAVSSYEQYF
clone size: few; J gene: TRBJ2-7; V gene: TRBV2; D gene: -; CDR3 DNA: TGTGCCAGCAGTGAAGTAGCCATCGGCCCCTACGAGCAGTACTTC; CDR3 protein: CASSEVAIGPYEQYF
clone size: -; J gene: TRBJ1-1; V gene: TRBV11-2; D gene: -; CDR3 DNA: TGTGCCAGCAGCTTAGGGTTCGCCCGGCGGGCTTTCTTT; CDR3 protein: CASSLGFARRAFF
clone size: -; J gene: TRBJ1-2; V gene: TRBV4-1; D gene: -; CDR3 DNA: TGCGCCAGCAGCCCATCCCGGTCCACGATACTATATGGCTACACCTTC; CDR3 protein: CASSPSRSTILYGYTF
clone size: -; J gene: TRBJ2-3; V gene: TRBV7-2; D gene: TRBD2; CDR3 DNA: TGTGCCAGCAGCTTTAGCGGGGGGACAGATACGCAGTATTTT; CDR3 protein: CASSFSGGTDTQYF
clone size: -; J gene: TRBJ1-2; V gene: TRBV7-4; D gene: TRBD1; CDR3 DNA: TGTGCCAGCAGTCAATACAGGGGAGTGGATGGCTACACCTTC; CDR3 protein: CASSQYRGVDGYTF
clone size: few; J gene: TRBJ2-1; V gene: TRBV4-3; D gene: -; CDR3 DNA: TGCGCCAGCAGCCAGAATGGACCGGGACTGATCTACAATGAGCAGTTCTTC; CDR3 protein: CASSQNGPGLIYNEQFF
clone size: -; J gene: TRBJ1-4; V gene: TRBV4-3; D gene: -; CDR3 DNA: TGCGCCAGCAGCCAAGAATGGGGGGAGCGTGAAAAACTGTTTTTT; CDR3 protein: CASSQEWGEREKLFF
clone size: once; J gene: TRBJ2-3; V gene: TRBV9; D gene: -; CDR3 DNA: TGTGCCAGCAGCGTTCGGGGGACCGATACGCAGTATTTT; CDR3 protein: CASSVRGTDTQYF
clone size: -; J gene: TRBJ2-7; V gene: TRBV5-5; D gene: -; CDR3 DNA: TGTGCCAGCAGCGGGGGGTCGGGGTGGGAGCAGTACTTC; CDR3 protein: CASSGGSGWEQYF
clone size: once; J gene: TRBJ1-1; V gene: TRBV28; D gene: TRBD1; CDR3 DNA: TGTGCCATTCCGGGACAGGTGACAAACACTGAAGCTTTCTTT; CDR3 protein: CAIPGQVTNTEAFF
clone size: few; J gene: TRBJ1-1; V gene: TRBV11-1; D gene: -; CDR3 DNA: TGTGCCAGCAGCTTGACAGGTCGGGGTCACACTGAAGCTTTCTTT; CDR3 protein: CASSLTGRGHTEAFF
clone size: -; J gene: TRBJ2-1; V gene: TRBV25-1; D gene: TRBD1; CDR3 DNA: TGTGCCAGCAGTCCCGACAGGGCTTCCTACAATGAGCAGTTCTTC; CDR3 protein: CASSPDRASYNEQFF
clone size: -; J gene: TRBJ1-2; V gene: TRBV5-1; D gene: TRBD1; CDR3 DNA: TGCGCCAGCAGCTTGGGGGCCCACAGGGGAGTCGGCTACACCTTC; CDR3 protein: CASSLGAHRGVGYTF